Listed here are 30 T cell receptor beta chains from one sample, sequenced in a study of shared clonotypes between healthy human individuals. Profiling relied on immunoSEQ multiplex PCR, and the TCRdb table lists in-frame clones only, not all of them. The data contain 2,500,000 or so clones, approximately 93% of them singletons. Sequencing input: naive CD4+ T cells from PBMCs. The subset was: CD45RA+ positively selected. The origin of the receptors is a man younger than 35 in good health. Some clones in this sample may be carry-over from other donors' samples.

This sequence joins TRBV5-1 and TRBJ2-2, with 9 bases aligning to TRBD1. This CDR3 region has 15 residues. Germline loops: CDR1 SGHRS, CDR2 YFSETQ. J lost 4 bases, V lost 4 bases, and 5 bases had no gene match. CDR3 residues: CASSAQGASTGELFF. As DNA, the CDR3 is TGCGCCAGCAGCGCACAGGGGGCGAGCACCGGGGAGCTGTTTTTT.

The chain joins TRBV28 to TRBJ1-2; D gene unclear. Germline CDR1 reads MDHEN; CDR2 reads SYDVKM. The germline V and J ends were trimmed by 5 bases and 4 bases, with 14 bases remaining between them. CDR3 length equals 14 residues. The CDR3 nucleotides read TGTGCCAGCAGTGGAGGGAGGTCGATCTATGGCTACACCTTC. It yields the protein CASSGGRSIYGYTF.

The V gene is TRBV29-1, the J gene TRBJ2-1; 13 nucleotides match TRBD2. V trimming: 4 bases; J trimming: 15 bases; junction bases outside the gene matches: 12. This CDR3 spans 14 amino acids. The germline V gene has CDR1 SQVTM and CDR2 ANQGSEA. The CDR3 DNA follows: TGCAGCGTTGTGGGGGCGGGACTAGCGGGACTGGGGTTCTTC. Protein product: CSVVGAGLAGLGFF.

The J gene is TRBJ2-2, the V gene TRBV4-1; D is possibly TRBD1 (5 bases). The CDR3 length is 15 residues. With 0 bases removed from V and 4 bases from J, the gap between germline ends came to 9 bases. Germline V lookup: CDR1 MGHRA, CDR2 YSYEKL. CDR3 loop: CASSQDQGFTGELFF. CDR3 DNA sequence: TGCGCCAGCAGCCAAGATCAGGGCTTCACCGGGGAGCTGTTTTTT.

This sequence joins TRBV30 and TRBJ1-1; D gene ambiguous. Trimming removed 3 bases at V and 6 bases at J, with 17 bases between. Germline V lookup: CDR1 GTSNPN, CDR2 SVGIG (reference sequence). This CDR3 comprises 14 residues. CDR3 nucleotide sequence: TGTGCCTGGAGGGATCCGCCAAGGTTGTCTGAAGCTTTCTTT. Protein sequence: CAWRDPPRLSEAFF.

The rearrangement joins TRBV19 to TRBJ2-5; a weak D match, TRBD1 (5 bases). V lost 3 bases, J lost 0 bases, and 8 bases lay in between. Germline CDR1 and CDR2: LNHDA and SQIVND (reference sequence). CDR3 size: 14 residues. CDR3: CASSMGQDQETQYF. In nucleotides, the CDR3 is TGTGCCAGTAGTATGGGGCAGGACCAAGAGACCCAGTACTTC.

The chain recombines TRBV27 with TRBJ2-2; the match to TRBD2 covers 9 bases. Germline assignment: CDR1 MNHEY and CDR2 SMNVEV (reference sequence). There are 16 residues in the CDR3. The trim removed 3 bases at V and 5 bases at J, leaving 7 bases unmatched. This CDR3 reads CASSFLLAGRTGELFF. CDR3 bases: TGTGCCAGCAGTTTCCTCCTAGCGGGAAGGACCGGGGAGCTGTTTTTT.

The chain uses TRBV4-1 and TRBJ1-4; possibly TRBD1 for D (5 bases). Trimming left V 0 bases short and J 4 bases short, with 24 bases between. This CDR3 has 20 residues. Germline V gene sequence: CDR1 MGHRA, CDR2 YSYEKL. The DNA for the CDR3 is TGCGCCAGCAGCCAAGAGGGGTGGGGCAGCCTCCCTGTAGGTAATGAAAAACTGTTTTTT. It translates to CASSQEGWGSLPVGNEKLFF.

The chain employs TRBV5-1 and TRBJ2-3; TRBD2 matches at 7 bases. V was clipped by 4 bases and J by 6 bases; unmatched bases: 11. The CDR3 runs 15 residues. The germline V gene has CDR1 SGHRS and CDR2 YFSETQ. The DNA of the CDR3 is TGCGCCAGCAGCCCGGGAGGCTCGCTGCTCGATACGCAGTATTTT. This encodes CASSPGGSLLDTQYF.

This chain uses TRBV11-2 with TRBJ2-1, with D unresolved. Trimming left V 7 bases short and J 3 bases short, with 13 bases between. The CDR3 loop spans 14 amino acids. The V gene's germline CDR1 is SGHAT and CDR2 FQNNGV. The CDR3 here is CASTSPFNYNEQFF. The CDR3 DNA follows: TGTGCCAGCACCTCTCCCTTTAACTACAATGAGCAGTTCTTC.

J is TRBJ1-1 and V is TRBV18; perhaps TRBD1 as D (5 bases). V gave up 4 bases and J gave up 4 bases, with 19 bases separating them. Germline lookup yields CDR1 KGHSH and CDR2 LQKENI. This CDR3 is 16 amino acids long. CDR3 in DNA: TGTGCCAGCTCACGCGCTTCGGGACTTAATATCACTGAAGCTTTCTTT. It is translated as CASSRASGLNITEAFF. Drawing the rest from reference TRBV18 and TRBJ1-1, the complete variable domain is NAGVMQNPRHLVRRRGQEARLRCSPMKGHSHVYWYRQLPEEGLKFMVYLQKENIIDESGMPKERFSAEFPKEGPSILRIQQVVRGDSAAYFCASSRASGLNITEAFFGQGTRLTVV.

The chain couples TRBV28 to TRBJ2-1; D is ambiguous. Trimming stripped 2 bases from V and 5 bases from J, with 10 bases between. CDR1 is MDHEN and CDR2 is SYDVKM in the germline V gene. The CDR3 contains 14 residues. The CDR3 coding sequence is TGTGCCAGCAGTTTAGCTCGCACGGACAATGAGCAGTTCTTC. Amino acids: CASSLARTDNEQFF.

V usage is TRBV10-1 and J usage is TRBJ2-7; TRBD2 is a possible D gene (6 bases). Germline CDR1 WNHNN, CDR2 SYGVQD (reference sequence). V lost 2 bases, J lost 6 bases, and 20 bases lay in between. This CDR3 region has 16 residues. In DNA, the CDR3 is TGCGCCAGCAGTGAGACCCCGGGCGGGGTAGTGGGCGAGCAGTACTTC. Protein product: CASSETPGGVVGEQYF.

The genes are TRBV7-2 and TRBJ2-6; D gene ambiguous. The CDR3 has 14 residues. The V end was cut by 6 bases, the J end by 0 bases, with 6 bases between. Germline V CDR1 and CDR2: SGHTA, FQGNSA. The CDR3: CASSPPSGANVLTF. The DNA for the CDR3 is TGTGCCAGCAGTCCCCCCTCTGGGGCCAACGTCCTGACTTTC.

V gene TRBV7-2 combines with J gene TRBJ2-1; 7 nucleotides match TRBD2. With V trimmed by 2 bases and J by 4 bases, 5 bases remained unmatched. CDR1 is SGHTA and CDR2 is FQGNSA in the germline V gene. The CDR3 length is 15 residues. The CDR3 region is CASSLLPSGYNEQFF. Here the CDR3 DNA reads TGTGCCAGCAGCTTATTGCCTAGCGGTTACAATGAGCAGTTCTTC.

The CDR3 bases are TGTGCCAGCAGTCGATCAGGGGTCTACGAGCAGTACTTC. This sequence encodes CASSRSGVYEQYF. This chain links TRBV27 with TRBJ2-7; tentatively, D is TRBD1 (6 bases). Germline assignment: CDR1 MNHEY and CDR2 SMNVEV (reference sequence). V gave up 5 bases and J gave up 3 bases, with 11 bases separating them. This CDR3 contains 13 residues.

The gene calls are TRBV5-1 and TRBJ1-1; TRBD1 agrees at 7 bases. This CDR3 has 15 residues. CDR1 SGHRS and CDR2 YFSETQ come from the germline V gene. V lost 4 bases, J lost 0 bases, and 6 bases stayed unmatched. The chain's CDR3 is CASSPLTGLNTEAFF. The CDR3 region has the DNA TGCGCCAGCAGCCCCCTGACAGGGTTGAACACTGAAGCTTTCTTT.

The chain employs TRBV27 and TRBJ1-2; 7 bases agree with TRBD1. CDR3 length: 13 residues. Trimming removed 8 bases from V and 6 bases from J; junction bases left unmatched: 9. CDR1 and CDR2 (germline): MNHEY, SMNVEV (reference sequence). The CDR3 bases are TGTGCCAGCGGACCATCAGGGGGGGATGGCTACACCTTC. Residues: CASGPSGGDGYTF.

This chain connects TRBV10-1 to TRBJ2-3; 7 nucleotides align to TRBD2. The CDR3 loop spans 15 amino acids. Germline V gene sequence: CDR1 WNHNN, CDR2 SYGVQD (reference sequence). V lost 2 bases to trimming and J lost 2 bases; unmatched junction nucleotides: 4. In nucleotides, the CDR3 is TGCGCCAGCAGTGAGACAGCGGGAAACACAGATACGCAGTATTTT. Translated, it gives CASSETAGNTDTQYF.

The chain links TRBV27 to TRBJ1-1, with TRBD1 identical over 7 bases. This CDR3 is built from 13 residues. With 5 bases clipped from V and 5 bases from J, the junction kept 5 bases outside the gene matches. Germline lookup yields CDR1 MNHEY and CDR2 SMNVEV (reference sequence). CDR3 sequence reads: CASSKTGFTEAFF. In DNA, the CDR3 is TGTGCCAGCAGTAAGACAGGGTTTACTGAAGCTTTCTTT.

The V gene is TRBV10-3, the J gene TRBJ2-1; 14 bases are a match to TRBD2. This CDR3 has 19 amino acids. The germline gives CDR1 ENHRY, CDR2 SYGVKD. The ends lost 5 bases at V and 0 bases at J; junction bases unmatched: 9. CDR3 sequence reads: CAISSTGTSGSSSYNEQFF. CDR3 in DNA: TGTGCCATCAGTTCAACCGGGACTAGCGGGAGCAGCTCCTACAATGAGCAGTTCTTC.

V usage is TRBV27 and J usage is TRBJ1-3; possibly TRBD1 for D (5 bases). This CDR3 is built from 14 residues. Germline V gene data show CDR1 as MNHEY and CDR2 as SMNVEV (reference sequence). Between the trimmed V and J ends, which lost 3 bases and 4 bases, there was a span of 10 bases. DNA of the CDR3: TGTGCCAGCAGTTTCAGGGAAGGGGGAAACACCATATATTTT. It encodes CASSFREGGNTIYF.

This chain connects TRBV18 to TRBJ1-2; D might be TRBD1 (5 bases). The CDR3 has 15 amino acids. Germline V CDR1 and CDR2: KGHSH, LQKENI. V lost 4 bases and J 7 bases, leaving 19 bases between the germline ends. The CDR3 here is CASSLQQVAELGYTF. The CDR3 DNA reads TGTGCCAGCTCACTCCAACAGGTCGCCGAACTTGGCTACACCTTC.

The V and J genes are TRBV7-3 and TRBJ2-5, with D uncertain. V lost 0 bases to trimming and J lost 5 bases, with 13 bases between them. The CDR3 is 15 residues long. Germline V gene lookup returns CDR1 SGHTA and CDR2 FQGTGA. CDR3 loop: CASSLTLAPWETQYF. CDR3 bases: TGTGCCAGCAGCTTAACGTTGGCTCCCTGGGAGACCCAGTACTTC.

The V call is TRBV28, the J call TRBJ2-1; D call uncertain. CDR1 is MDHEN, CDR2 SYDVKM, per germline. V lost 1 base and J lost 4, with 5 bases in between. The CDR3 is 13 residues long. In DNA form, the CDR3 reads TGTGCCAGCAGTTTATTTCGTTACAATGAGCAGTTCTTC. Translation gives CASSLFRYNEQFF.

The DNA for the CDR3 is TGTGCCTGGACGAGAGGGGGGGCGTATCAGCCCCAGCATTTT. This gives the protein CAWTRGGAYQPQHF. The chain couples TRBV30 to TRBJ1-5; tentative D call: TRBD1 (6 bases). The CDR3 totals 14 residues. Germline assignment: CDR1 GTSNPN and CDR2 SVGIG (reference sequence). V was cut by 4 bases and J by 5 bases, with 15 bases left in between.

The rearrangement uses TRBV6-1 and TRBJ1-5; unclear D gene. The ends were cut back, 1 base at V and 4 bases at J, with 8 bases in the middle. This CDR3 has 14 residues. In germline, CDR1 is MNHNS, CDR2 SASEGT. The CDR3: CASSEGAANQPQHF. For the CDR3, the DNA is TGTGCCAGCAGTGAAGGGGCTGCAAATCAGCCCCAGCATTTT.

This chain links TRBV5-1 with TRBJ1-1; D is perhaps TRBD1 (5 bases). Germline CDR1 is SGHRS and CDR2 is YFSETQ. The CDR3 sequence is 16 residues long. Trimming took 5 bases from V and 0 from J, leaving 17 bases between them. The chain's CDR3 is CASSHGDLGLNTEAFF. The DNA of the CDR3 is TGCGCCAGCAGTCACGGGGACCTGGGGCTGAACACTGAAGCTTTCTTT.

This clone appeared once. The chain joins TRBV21-1 to TRBJ1-1. TRBV21-1 is assigned pseudogene status. There are 12 residues in the CDR3. CDR3 sequence: CASSKSAAEAFF. For the CDR3, the DNA is TGTGCCAGCAGCAAATCGGCGGCTGAAGCTTTCTTT.

V usage is TRBV30 and J usage is TRBJ2-1, with D perhaps TRBD1 (5 bases). This CDR3 is 17 amino acids long. CDR1 and CDR2 from the germline V gene are GTSNPN and SVGIG (reference sequence). V was clipped by 2 bases and J by 3 bases, with 20 bases between them. This chain's CDR3 is CAWSTPATGRVYNEQFF. The CDR3 region has the DNA TGTGCCTGGAGTACCCCAGCCACAGGCCGGGTCTACAATGAGCAGTTCTTC.